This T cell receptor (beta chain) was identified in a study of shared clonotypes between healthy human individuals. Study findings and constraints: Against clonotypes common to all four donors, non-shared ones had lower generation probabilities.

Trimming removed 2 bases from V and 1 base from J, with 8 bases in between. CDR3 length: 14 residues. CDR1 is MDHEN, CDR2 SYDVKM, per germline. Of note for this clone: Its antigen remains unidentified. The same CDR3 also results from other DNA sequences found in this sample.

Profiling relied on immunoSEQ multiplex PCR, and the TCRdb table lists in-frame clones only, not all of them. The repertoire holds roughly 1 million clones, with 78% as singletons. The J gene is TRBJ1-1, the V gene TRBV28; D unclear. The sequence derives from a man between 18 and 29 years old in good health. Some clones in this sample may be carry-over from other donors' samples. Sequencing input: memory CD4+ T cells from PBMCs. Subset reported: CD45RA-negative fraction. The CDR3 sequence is CASSLADGNTEAFF. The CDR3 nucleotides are TGTGCCAGCAGTTTAGCAGACGGGAACACTGAAGCTTTCTTT.